This T cell receptor (beta chain) was sequenced during a study of spatial heterogeneity in lung cancer. Overall study: Any follow-up PBMC samples that were available went on to be sequenced, and the median time to follow-up was two to three years after resection.

One entry per CDR3 protein, called by TCRdb with MiXCR from the 5' RACE reads. The sample consists of approximately 93,000 distinct CDR3 sequences, roughly 21% of them appearing once. Trimming at V came to 4 bases and at J to 1 base, leaving 11 bases not matched to a gene. Germline V gene lookup returns CDR1 MDHEN and CDR2 SYDVKM. This CDR3 has 17 residues. Stated time point: blood at routine non-recurrence follow-up after resection. This clonotype appeared many times. The chain combines TRBV28 with TRBJ2-7; 9 bases match TRBD1. The source was PBMCs, collected at follow-up. This TCR was recovered from a male donor with early-stage non-small cell lung cancer. In DNA form, the CDR3 reads TGTGCCAGCAGTTCTAAGTTACAGGGGGCGGGGTCCTACGAGCAGTACGTC. Translated, it gives CASSSKLQGAGSYEQYV.